Listed here is a single T cell receptor (beta chain). This entry is derived from a study of blood T cell repertoires in COVID-19. Study background: Whether acute or convalescent, the COVID-19 samples came from the United States, Italy and Spain. In each case, the material was cDNA or gDNA derived from T cells, B-cell-depleted T cells, or PBMCs.

Using immunoSEQ multiplex PCR, the repertoire was profiled, and TCRdb retains in-frame clones only, with some absent. The sample lists around 260,000 clones, approximately 88% occurring once. A Seattle source enrolled patients during active infection and followed them longitudinally. V was pared by 2 bases and J by 2 bases, with 6 bases between. Germline V gene data show CDR1 as SGHTA and CDR2 as FQGNSA. This CDR3 has 13 residues. This rearrangement joins TRBV7-2 to TRBJ1-1; D not certain. Specimen: peripheral blood. The sequence was obtained from a woman aged 70-85 years with COVID-19, enrolled during active disease. CDR3 loop: CASSLIYNTEAFF. The CDR3 DNA reads TGTGCCAGCAGCTTAATTTATAACACTGAAGCTTTCTTT.